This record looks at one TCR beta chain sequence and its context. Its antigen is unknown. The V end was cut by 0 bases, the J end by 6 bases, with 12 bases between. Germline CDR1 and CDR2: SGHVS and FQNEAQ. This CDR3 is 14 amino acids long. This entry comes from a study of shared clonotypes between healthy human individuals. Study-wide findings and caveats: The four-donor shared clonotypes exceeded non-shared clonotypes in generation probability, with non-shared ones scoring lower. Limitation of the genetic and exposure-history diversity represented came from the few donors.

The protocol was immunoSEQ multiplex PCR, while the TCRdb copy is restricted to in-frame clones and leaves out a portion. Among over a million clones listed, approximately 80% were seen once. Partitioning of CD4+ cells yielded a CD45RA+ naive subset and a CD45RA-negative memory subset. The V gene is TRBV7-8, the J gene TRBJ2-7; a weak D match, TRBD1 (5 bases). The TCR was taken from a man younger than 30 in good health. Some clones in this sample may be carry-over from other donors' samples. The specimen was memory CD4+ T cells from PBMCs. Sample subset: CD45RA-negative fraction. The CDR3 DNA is TGTGCCAGCAGCTTAGCTGTGCGTGACAGCGAGCAGTACTTC. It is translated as CASSLAVRDSEQYF. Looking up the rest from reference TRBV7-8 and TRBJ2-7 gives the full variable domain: GAGVSQSPRYKVAKRGQDVALRCDPISGHVSLFWYQQALGQGPEFLTYFQNEAQLDKSGLPSDRFFAERPEGSVSTLKIQRTQQEDSAVYLCASSLAVRDSEQYFGPGTRLTVT.